The 26 T cell receptor beta chains below all came from one sample that was sequenced in a study of blood T cell repertoires in COVID-19. Clones were read by immunoSEQ multiplex PCR, and TCRdb kept only the in-frame ones, dropping some. The table shows tens of thousands of clones, with around nine tenths occurring only once. Sequencing was carried out using peripheral blood. The receptors stem from a woman in her sixties or seventies with acute or convalescent COVID-19.

The V call is TRBV10-1, the J call TRBJ2-1; 12 bases line up with TRBD2. The CDR3 sequence is 13 residues long. Losses at the gene ends were 8 bases for V and 9 bases for J; bases not matched to a gene: 5. The germline CDR1 and CDR2 sequences are WNHNN and SYGVQD (reference sequence). The CDR3 loop reads CASPRLAGVEQFF. CDR3 DNA: TGCGCCAGCCCGAGACTAGCGGGAGTTGAGCAGTTCTTC.

This chain uses TRBV2 with TRBJ1-1; possibly TRBD1 for D (5 bases). This CDR3 has 15 residues. V gave up 6 bases and J gave up 4 bases, with 18 bases separating them. In germline, CDR1 is SNHLY, CDR2 FYNNEI. Here the CDR3 reads CASRERWGGSTEAFF. The DNA of the CDR3 is TGTGCCAGCAGGGAAAGATGGGGGGGATCCACTGAAGCTTTCTTT. The whole variable domain, remainder taken from reference TRBV2 and TRBJ1-1, is EPEVTQTPSHQVTQMGQEVILRCVPISNHLYFYWYRQILGQKVEFLVSFYNNEISEKSEIFDDQFSVERPDGSNFTLKIRSTKLEDSAMYFCASRERWGGSTEAFFGQGTRLTVV.

V is TRBV6-1 and J is TRBJ1-5; 8 positions agree with TRBD1. V gave up 4 bases and J gave up 4 bases; unmatched junction bases: 12. Germline assignment: CDR1 MNHNS and CDR2 SASEGT. The CDR3 consists of 17 residues. This CDR3 is CASSGDRGPLANQPQHF. The CDR3 DNA sequence: TGTGCCAGCAGTGGAGACAGGGGACCGTTAGCGAATCAGCCCCAGCATTTT.

The V and J genes are TRBV18 and TRBJ1-1; D is undetermined. Trimming removed 3 bases from V and 7 bases from J, with 12 bases in between. This CDR3 has 13 amino acids. Germline assignment: CDR1 KGHSH and CDR2 LQKENI. The CDR3 loop is CASSPSTPLEAFF. For the CDR3, the DNA is TGTGCCAGCTCACCTTCGACACCGCTTGAAGCTTTCTTT.

The V gene is TRBV7-3, the J gene TRBJ2-1; 10 positions match TRBD2. Per the germline V gene, CDR1 is SGHTA and CDR2 is FQGTGA. This CDR3 is 13 amino acids long. With 8 bases clipped from V and 4 bases from J, the junction kept 2 bases outside the gene matches. CDR3 bases: TGTGCCAGCGGAGCGGGAGGGTACAATGAGCAGTTCTTC. This codes for CASGAGGYNEQFF.

The rearrangement links TRBV5-4 to TRBJ1-2, with TRBD1 as a possible D gene (6 bases). V lost 4 bases, J lost 2 bases, and 9 bases lay in between. CDR1 is SGHNT, CDR2 YYREEE, per germline (reference sequence). There are 13 residues in the CDR3. This chain's CDR3 is CASSRTANYGYTF. The CDR3 region has the DNA TGTGCCAGCAGCAGGACAGCGAACTATGGCTACACCTTC.

V and J are TRBV14 and TRBJ1-4; 7 bases are a match to TRBD1. V trimming: 5 bases; J trimming: 0 bases; junction bases outside the gene matches: 6. The germline CDR1 and CDR2 sequences are SGHDN and FVKESK. CDR3 length: 16 amino acids. CDR3 DNA: TGTGCCAGCAGCGCAAGGCAGGGGGCAACTAATGAAAAACTGTTTTTT. Its protein product is CASSARQGATNEKLFF.

The V and J genes are TRBV11-2 and TRBJ1-2; the D gene is possibly TRBD1 (5 bases). V lost 5 bases to trimming and J lost 6 bases, with 13 bases between them. Germline V CDR1 and CDR2: SGHAT, FQNNGV. The CDR3 consists of 13 residues. CDR3 sequence (DNA): TGTGCCAGCAGCCAGAACCGGGGGGATGGCTACACCTTC. Translation gives CASSQNRGDGYTF.

The CDR3 nucleotides are TGTGCCAGCAGCTTCGGACAGGGGTACTATGGCTACACCTTC. It specifies CASSFGQGYYGYTF. J is TRBJ1-2 and V is TRBV7-2, with 9 bases aligning to TRBD1. The CDR3 runs 14 residues. The J segment lost 3 bases and the V segment lost 3 bases, leaving 2 bases of the junction unmatched. Germline V lookup: CDR1 SGHTA, CDR2 FQGNSA.

The chain couples TRBV5-4 to TRBJ1-2, with TRBD1 matching over 11 bases. This CDR3 region has 15 residues. With V trimmed by 4 bases and J by 2 bases, 4 bases remained unmatched. Germline-derived CDR1 and CDR2 are SGHNT and YYREEE (reference sequence). CDR3 residues: CASSGTGGQNYGYTF. The CDR3 DNA reads TGTGCCAGCAGCGGGACAGGGGGTCAGAACTATGGCTACACCTTC.

V is TRBV6-1 and J is TRBJ1-5; D perhaps matches TRBD1 (5 bases). Trimming cost V 2 bases and J 7 bases, with 6 bases left between them. Germline CDR1 MNHNS, CDR2 SASEGT. This CDR3 has 12 amino acids. The CDR3 nucleotides are TGTGCCAGCAGTGAATGGGGCCAGCCCCAGCATTTT. It specifies CASSEWGQPQHF.

The rearrangement uses TRBV4-2 and TRBJ2-1; D is unresolved. The V gene's germline CDR1 is LGHNA and CDR2 YNFKEQ. This CDR3 contains 15 residues. The V gene lost 0 bases and the J gene lost 0 bases, with 6 bases spanning the gap. The CDR3 is CASSQEASSYNEQFF. The CDR3 nucleotides read TGTGCCAGCAGCCAAGAGGCCAGCTCCTACAATGAGCAGTTCTTC.

The genes are TRBV3-1 (or the pseudogene TRBV3-2) and TRBJ1-6; possibly TRBD1 for D (6 bases). This CDR3 comprises 13 residues. The V gene's germline CDR1 is LGHDT and CDR2 YNNKEL (reference sequence). Trimming took 3 bases from V and 8 from J, leaving 8 bases between them. CDR3 DNA sequence: TGTGCCAGCAGCCACAGGGGTTATTCACCCCTCCACTTT. Its protein is CASSHRGYSPLHF.

The chain has TRBV2 and TRBJ2-2; TRBD2 aligns across 7 bases. Losses at the gene ends were 3 bases for V and 5 bases for J; bases not matched to a gene: 6. The germline CDR1 and CDR2 sequences are SNHLY and FYNNEI. The CDR3 runs to 15 residues. The CDR3 DNA is TGTGCCAGCAGTGATGGACTAGGAGGGACCGGGGAGCTGTTTTTT. It codes for CASSDGLGGTGELFF.

The rearrangement links TRBV5-1 to TRBJ2-1; possible D gene TRBD2, 7 bases. The CDR3 is 15 amino acids. The germline V gene encodes CDR1 SGHRS and CDR2 YFSETQ. Trimming removed 2 bases from V and 4 bases from J, with 13 bases in between. Written as DNA, the CDR3 is TGCGCCAGCAGCTTCGGGGGGCCCAGGTACAATGAGCAGTTCTTC. It translates to CASSFGGPRYNEQFF.

The chain combines TRBV7-6 with TRBJ2-1, with 13 bases fitting TRBD2. Germline values: CDR1 SGHVS, CDR2 FNYEAQ. Unmatched junction bases numbered 8, after V lost 4 bases and J lost 2 bases. The CDR3 has 18 residues. The CDR3 spells CASSSGTSGVGTYNEQFF. CDR3 DNA: TGTGCCAGCAGCTCCGGGACTAGCGGGGTTGGGACCTACAATGAGCAGTTCTTC.

The genes are TRBV4-3 and TRBJ2-3; 10 bases map to TRBD2. The CDR3 is 18 amino acids. Trimming removed 0 bases from V and 1 base from J; junction bases left unmatched: 7. Looked up from germline, CDR1 is LGHNA and CDR2 is YSLEER. The CDR3 spells CASSQDFVGTSGTDTQYF. For the CDR3, the DNA is TGCGCCAGCAGCCAAGATTTCGTGGGGACTAGCGGCACAGATACGCAGTATTTT.

J is TRBJ1-6 and V is TRBV7-8; 7 positions match TRBD1. Trimming cost V 0 bases and J 4 bases; bases outside gene matches: 0. The CDR3 has 15 residues. From germline, CDR1 is SGHVS and CDR2 FQNEAQ. The CDR3 region has the DNA TGTGCCAGCAGCTTAGCGACAGGGTATAATTCACCCCTCCACTTT. The encoded protein is CASSLATGYNSPLHF.

This clone is medium-sized by share. Within the sample, other DNA sequences also encode this same CDR3. The V and J genes are TRBV28 and TRBJ1-2; D is unresolved. This CDR3 spans 15 amino acids. Germline CDR1 MDHEN, CDR2 SYDVKM. V was cut by 3 bases and J by 1 base, with 12 bases left in between. Here the CDR3 DNA reads TGTGCCAGCAGTTTGGAGGGCAGTCTTAACTATGGCTACACCTTC. It translates to CASSLEGSLNYGYTF.

This chain connects TRBV7-6 to TRBJ2-1; 9 bases agree with TRBD2. Germline-derived CDR1 and CDR2 are SGHVS and FNYEAQ. The CDR3 covers 14 residues. J gave up 9 bases and V 5 bases, and 8 bases lay outside the gene matches. In DNA, the CDR3 is TGTGCCAGCAGCACAATAGCGGGGGTGGGTGAGCAGTTCTTC. Its protein is CASSTIAGVGEQFF.

This chain uses TRBV3-1 (or the pseudogene TRBV3-2) with TRBJ1-2, with D hard to call. Trimming stripped 0 bases from V and 6 bases from J, with 8 bases between. Germline CDR1 reads LGHDT; CDR2 reads YNNKEL (reference sequence). The CDR3 sequence is 13 residues long. This CDR3 reads CASSQDGGNGYTF. The CDR3 DNA sequence: TGTGCCAGCAGCCAAGATGGAGGGAATGGCTACACCTTC.

CDR3: CASSVQGGNTIYF. In DNA, the CDR3 is TGTGCCAGCAGCGTACAGGGGGGAAACACCATATATTTT. This chain joins TRBV9 and TRBJ1-3; maybe TRBD1 (6 bases). Germline CDR1 is SGDLS and CDR2 is YYNGEE. V lost 1 base, J lost 4 bases, and 6 bases lay in between. The CDR3 sequence is 13 residues long.

V and J are TRBV10-3 and TRBJ1-4; 9 bases map to TRBD1. V was clipped by 4 bases and J by 6 bases; unmatched bases: 3. The length of the CDR3 is 14 residues. Germline V gene sequence: CDR1 ENHRY, CDR2 SYGVKD. CDR3 DNA sequence: TGTGCCATCAGTGCGGGACAGGGCGATGAAAAACTGTTTTTT. Residues: CAISAGQGDEKLFF.

The count of this clone is one. The chain has TRBV9 and TRBJ2-3; TRBD2 is a possible D gene (6 bases). Between the trimmed V and J ends, which lost 3 bases and 5 bases, there was a span of 13 bases. The CDR3 sequence is 14 residues long. Germline V lookup: CDR1 SGDLS, CDR2 YYNGEE. CDR3 sequence: CASSDPSGGDTQYF. The CDR3 bases are TGTGCCAGCAGCGACCCGTCCGGGGGAGATACGCAGTATTTT. Full variable domain (outside the CDR3, taken from reference TRBV9 and TRBJ2-3): DSGVTQTPKHLITATGQRVTLRCSPRSGDLSVYWYQQSLDQGLQFLIQYYNGEERAKGNILERFSAQQFPDLHSELNLSSLELGDSALYFCASSDPSGGDTQYFGPGTRLTVL.

This clone was seen just once. J is TRBJ1-3 and V is TRBV19; weak D call: TRBD1 (5 bases). The CDR3 is 14 amino acids. Germline V CDR1 and CDR2: LNHDA, SQIVND (reference sequence). Between the trimmed V and J ends, which lost 7 bases and 4 bases, there was a span of 14 bases. DNA of the CDR3: TGTGCCAGTACCGTGGGGCTAGGAGGAAACACCATATATTTT. The encoded protein is CASTVGLGGNTIYF.

This chain connects TRBV5-1 to TRBJ2-1; 11 nucleotides align to TRBD2. The CDR3 totals 16 residues. Germline CDR1 reads SGHRS; CDR2 reads YFSETQ. The J segment lost 10 bases and the V segment lost 1 base, leaving 10 bases of the junction unmatched. CDR3 sequence reads: CASSLLTSGGSTEQFF. Here the CDR3 DNA reads TGCGCCAGCAGCTTGTTAACTAGCGGGGGATCAACGGAGCAGTTCTTC.